A single sample is the source of the 25 T cell receptor beta chains below, sequenced in a study of cytomegalovirus exposure and HLA in healthy donors. The PCR was carried out with 60 Vbeta primers and 13 Jbeta primers. Generated by immunoSEQ multiplex PCR, the TCRdb table keeps only in-frame clones and is missing some. The sample carries around 85,000 clones, about 81% recorded once. Material: PBMCs. All receptors derive from a man in his 60s in good health and CMV-seronegative.

As to this clone: An end of the junction differs from the germline gene, which may be a read error. The chain uses TRBV7-9 and TRBJ2-3; 10 nucleotides match TRBD2. The germline CDR1 and CDR2 sequences are SEHNR and FQNEAQ (reference sequence). This CDR3 has 15 residues. CDR3 nucleotides: TGTTCCAGCAGCGCTTCAGCGGGGGGGACAGATACGCAGTATTTT. Protein product: CSSSASAGGTDTQYF.

The CDR3: CASCGQAVQNSPLHF. Written as DNA, the CDR3 is TGTGCCAGTTGTGGACAGGCCGTCCAAAATTCACCCCTCCACTTT. This chain uses TRBV19 with TRBJ1-6, with 7 positions matching TRBD1. Germline V gene sequence: CDR1 LNHDA, CDR2 SQIVND (reference sequence). The junction had 11 bases not matched to a gene; V was cut back by 8 bases and J by 7 bases. The CDR3 loop spans 15 amino acids.

This clone showed up just a few times. The chain employs TRBV2 and TRBJ2-2; 8 nucleotides align to TRBD1. The germline gives CDR1 SNHLY, CDR2 FYNNEI. With 7 bases clipped from V and 3 bases from J, the junction kept 4 bases outside the gene matches. This CDR3 contains 14 residues. As DNA, the CDR3 is TGTGCCAGCAAGACAGGGGAGGACACCGGGGAGCTGTTTTTT. This gives the protein CASKTGEDTGELFF.

This chain links TRBV11-1 with TRBJ2-1, with 13 bases identical to TRBD2. CDR3 length: 15 amino acids. V shed 2 bases and J 9 bases; nucleotides not matched to a gene: 4. Looked up from germline, CDR1 is SGHAT and CDR2 is FQDESV (reference sequence). This chain's CDR3 is CASSLTSGGASEQFF. The CDR3 DNA is TGTGCCAGCAGCTTAACTAGCGGGGGGGCCAGTGAGCAGTTCTTC.

This chain uses TRBV11-2 with TRBJ2-5, with D possibly TRBD2 on 6 matching bases. The germline gives CDR1 SGHAT, CDR2 FQNNGV. Trimming cost V 2 bases and J 2 bases, with 9 bases left between them. CDR3 length: 14 amino acids. CDR3 protein: CASSLWGVQETQYF. The CDR3, as DNA: TGTGCCAGCAGCTTATGGGGGGTTCAAGAGACCCAGTACTTC.

The chain is built from TRBV13 and TRBJ2-7, with a tentative D call TRBD2 (6 bases). The CDR3 is made up of 15 amino acids. The V end lost 0 bases, the J end lost 4 bases, and 13 bases lay between the germline ends. The germline V gene has CDR1 PRHDT and CDR2 FYEKMQ (reference sequence). The CDR3 nucleotides read TGTGCCAGCAGCTTAGGGGAGGGGAACCTGTACGAGCAGTACTTC. This translates into CASSLGEGNLYEQYF.

This chain links TRBV6-1 with TRBJ1-3; 9 nucleotides agree with TRBD1. Trimming cost V 5 bases and J 3 bases; bases outside gene matches: 5. The germline CDR1 and CDR2 sequences are MNHNS and SASEGT. The CDR3 has 15 amino acids. CDR3 coding DNA: TGTGCCAGCAGTACGGACAGGGGCCATGGAAACACCATATATTTT. Its translation: CASSTDRGHGNTIYF.

The chain recombines TRBV29-1 with TRBJ1-2, with D possibly TRBD1 on 5 matching bases. The germline V gene has CDR1 SQVTM and CDR2 ANQGSEA. The CDR3 contains 13 residues. V was clipped by 8 bases and J by 2 bases, with 15 bases between them. CDR3 sequence reads: CSTWGGPNYGYTF. As DNA, the CDR3 is TGCAGCACCTGGGGGGGTCCCAACTATGGCTACACCTTC.

The V call is TRBV7-9, the J call TRBJ2-5; D remains ambiguous. CDR1 is SEHNR, CDR2 FQNEAQ, per germline (reference sequence). The V gene lost 11 bases and the J gene lost 4 bases, with 11 bases spanning the gap. This CDR3 has 11 residues. The CDR3 DNA reads TGTGCCTTTGTCGAGAGAGAGACCCAGTACTTC. It is translated as CAFVERETQYF.

V and J are TRBV11-3 and TRBJ2-7, with 9 positions matching TRBD2. There are 13 residues in the CDR3. With V trimmed by 5 bases and J by 6 bases, 5 bases remained unmatched. From germline, CDR1 is SGHNT and CDR2 YENEEA. Here the CDR3 DNA reads TGTGCCAGCAGCCGGACTAGCGCGGGCGAGCAGTACTTC. As protein: CASSRTSAGEQYF.

The chain employs TRBV27 and TRBJ1-5; 7 bases align to TRBD1. Germline V lookup: CDR1 MNHEY, CDR2 SMNVEV (reference sequence). The CDR3 has 17 residues. With 2 bases clipped from V and 0 bases from J, the junction kept 7 bases outside the gene matches. CDR3 in DNA: TGTGCCAGCAGTTTAGGGGGCAGGGGGAGTAGCAATCAGCCCCAGCATTTT. Its translation: CASSLGGRGSSNQPQHF.

This chain joins TRBV6-6 and TRBJ2-3, with 8 bases matching TRBD1. CDR3 length: 16 residues. Unmatched junction bases numbered 5, after V lost 0 bases and J lost 3 bases. The V gene's germline CDR1 is MNHNY and CDR2 SVGAGI (reference sequence). The CDR3 protein is CASSYSITGGTDTQYF. The CDR3 bases are TGTGCCAGCAGTTACTCGATAACAGGGGGTACAGATACGCAGTATTTT.

The rearrangement uses TRBV5-6 and TRBJ2-3; D perhaps matches TRBD1 (6 bases). V lost 0 bases and J lost 4, with 15 bases in between. The CDR3 spans 16 residues. The germline CDR1 and CDR2 sequences are SGHDT and YYEEEE. This CDR3 reads CASSLDTVWGPDTQYF. In DNA form, the CDR3 reads TGTGCCAGCAGCTTGGATACCGTCTGGGGGCCAGATACGCAGTATTTT.

The chain links TRBV6-1 to TRBJ2-5, with D perhaps TRBD1 (5 bases). Germline-derived CDR1 and CDR2 are MNHNS and SASEGT. The V gene lost 9 bases and the J gene lost 4 bases, with 18 bases spanning the gap. The CDR3 runs 14 residues. The CDR3 DNA reads TGTGCCAGTAGACAGTACCCAGAGAGAGAGACCCAGTACTTC. Translated: CASRQYPERETQYF.

V usage is TRBV5-1 and J usage is TRBJ1-1; 9 bases match TRBD1. V shed 1 base, J shed 1 base, and the junction held 2 bases outside the gene matches. This CDR3 spans 15 amino acids. Germline V gives CDR1 SGHRS, CDR2 YFSETQ. DNA for the CDR3: TGCGCCAGCAGCTTGAACAGGGGGCGGAACACTGAAGCTTTCTTT. Translation gives CASSLNRGRNTEAFF.

The chain uses TRBV6-7 and TRBJ1-5, with TRBD1 identical over 7 bases. TRBV6-7 is sorted into the ORF group, with uncertain function. V trimming: 6 bases; J trimming: 5 bases; junction bases outside the gene matches: 7. The CDR3 is 14 residues long. The DNA for the CDR3 is TGTGCCAGCAGATCTCAGGGGGAGCATCAGCCCCAGCATTTT. This sequence encodes CASRSQGEHQPQHF.

The chain combines TRBV6-6 with TRBJ1-5; 8 nucleotides match TRBD1. CDR3 length: 15 residues. Per the germline V gene, CDR1 is MNHNY and CDR2 is SVGAGI (reference sequence). V dropped 6 bases and J dropped 2; count of bases not matched to a gene: 6. The CDR3 region has the DNA TGTGCCAGCAGACCACCGACAGGGGGCAATCAGCCCCAGCATTTT. It specifies CASRPPTGGNQPQHF.

This clone is a singleton in its sample. The V and J genes are TRBV7-8 and TRBJ1-3; 8 bases line up with TRBD1. V lost 4 bases, J lost 3 bases, and 8 bases stayed unmatched. CDR1 is SGHVS, CDR2 FQNEAQ, per germline. The CDR3 length is 16 residues. CDR3 protein: CASSSDRGGNGNTIYF. For the CDR3, the DNA is TGTGCCAGCAGCTCCGACAGGGGCGGTAATGGAAACACCATATATTTT.

A note on this clone: A read error may account for a junction end that differs from germline. The chain carries TRBV7-9 and TRBJ2-7, with D perhaps TRBD2 (7 bases). This CDR3 is built from 13 residues. Germline values: CDR1 SEHNR, CDR2 FQNEAQ (reference sequence). CDR3 in amino acids: CSSSSNEGGKQYF. CDR3 DNA sequence: TGTTCCAGCAGCTCTAATGAGGGGGGGAAGCAGTACTTC.

The gene calls are TRBV7-9 and TRBJ2-1, with TRBD2 as a possible D gene (5 bases). V lost 5 bases and J lost 6, with 14 bases in between. There are 14 residues in the CDR3. Germline assignment: CDR1 SEHNR and CDR2 FQNEAQ (reference sequence). CDR3 coding DNA: TGTGCCAGCAGCGCACGGGGAGACCTCAATGAGCAGTTCTTC. Amino acids: CASSARGDLNEQFF.

This clone was observed a single time. The V call is TRBV7-3, the J call TRBJ2-3; 12 bases line up with TRBD2. This CDR3 is 18 amino acids long. The V segment lost 5 bases and the J segment 10 bases; nucleotides outside the gene matches: 19. Germline V gene sequence: CDR1 SGHTA, CDR2 FQGTGA. CDR3 DNA sequence: TGTGCCAGCAGCGACCCGGGACTAGCGGGTCGGGGCAAAGGAGCGCAGTATTTT. It is translated as CASSDPGLAGRGKGAQYF. Full variable domain (missing parts from reference TRBV7-3 and TRBJ2-3): GAGVSQTPSNKVTEKGKYVELRCDPISGHTALYWYRQSLGQGPEFLIYFQGTGAADDSGLPNDRFFAVRPEGSVSTLKIQRTERGDSAVYLCASSDPGLAGRGKGAQYFGPGTRLTVL.

As DNA, the CDR3 is TGTGCCAGTAGTATAAACCCAGGGGGCTTCTCCTTCTCCTACAATGAGCAGTTCTTC. It is translated as CASSINPGGFSFSYNEQFF. The rearrangement links TRBV19 to TRBJ2-1, with TRBD1 identical over 8 bases. The V gene's germline CDR1 is LNHDA and CDR2 SQIVND (reference sequence). V lost 2 bases and J lost 0; bases outside the gene matches: 12. This CDR3 is built from 19 residues.

The CDR3 protein is CASAQLAGGRETQYF. The CDR3 region has the DNA TGTGCCAGCGCGCAGTTAGCGGGGGGCAGGGAGACCCAGTACTTC. The chain is built from TRBV19 and TRBJ2-5; 10 positions agree with TRBD2. Per germline, CDR1 LNHDA and CDR2 SQIVND (reference sequence). The J segment lost 5 bases and the V segment lost 9 bases, leaving 12 bases of the junction unmatched. The CDR3 runs 15 residues.

This chain links TRBV19 with TRBJ1-1; D gene unclear. Trimming left V 9 bases short and J 3 bases short, with 11 bases between. Germline CDR1 LNHDA, CDR2 SQIVND (reference sequence). The CDR3 has 12 residues. Written as DNA, the CDR3 is TGTGCCAGCTCCTTTCGGTACACTGAAGCTTTCTTT. Residues: CASSFRYTEAFF.

This clone has more than one count but fewer than ten. The V and J genes are TRBV9 and TRBJ2-3; TRBD2 matches at 14 bases. This CDR3 contains 16 residues. Germline values: CDR1 SGDLS, CDR2 YYNGEE. With V trimmed by 4 bases and J by 8 bases, 9 bases remained unmatched. As DNA, the CDR3 is TGTGCCAGCAGCTTAAGGACTAGCGGGGGGCCGGCTACGCAGTATTTT. Its translation: CASSLRTSGGPATQYF.